This T cell receptor beta chain was sequenced for a study of identical twins. This CDR3 contains 14 residues. Trimming removed 4 bases at V and 15 bases at J, with 23 bases between. Germline V gene lookup returns CDR1 SGHNT and CDR2 YYREEE (reference sequence). TCRdb fed the 5' RACE reads into MiXCR, producing one record per CDR3 protein. The repertoire includes approximately 550,000 distinct CDR3 sequences, about a fifth of them detected once, and approximately 0.5% sits in the top ten. This sample also belongs to another study, concerning yellow fever vaccine responses in identical twins.

The genes are TRBV5-4 and TRBJ2-1; D is unresolved. This clonotype originated in a woman between 18 and 29 years old in good health. The sample consisted of CD4+ T cells sorted from blood. This chain's CDR3 is CASSPPDVSPRGFF. The CDR3 nucleotides read TGTGCCAGCAGCCCTCCGGATGTTAGCCCCCGCGGGTTCTTC.